The 15 T cell receptor beta chains given below trace back to one sample, sequenced in a study of blood T cell repertoires in COVID-19. Data came from immunoSEQ multiplex PCR; TCRdb stores just in-frame clones and leaves some out. This sample has hundreds of thousands of clones, with around 86% found just once. Sequenced material: peripheral blood. The receptor set was obtained from a woman between 40 and 50 years old who had recovered from COVID-19.

The V call is TRBV6-2 or TRBV6-3, the J call TRBJ2-7; 11 bases match TRBD2. J gave up 3 bases and V 2 bases, and 15 bases lay outside the gene matches. The CDR3 runs to 19 residues. Germline loops: CDR1 MNHEY, CDR2 SVGEGT. The CDR3 spells CASSYRKSLAGGRLYEQYF. The CDR3 DNA is TGTGCCAGCAGTTACAGGAAAAGCCTAGCGGGGGGACGTCTCTACGAGCAGTACTTC.

The chain joins TRBV5-1 to TRBJ1-6; D ambiguous. Germline values: CDR1 SGHRS, CDR2 YFSETQ. The CDR3 has 15 residues. V was clipped by 0 bases and J by 8 bases, with 12 bases between them. In nucleotides, the CDR3 is TGCGCCAGCAGCTTGGTCGAGGCGGCGGATTCACCCCTCCACTTT. It encodes CASSLVEAADSPLHF. Drawing the rest from reference TRBV5-1 and TRBJ1-6, the complete variable domain is KAGVTQTPRYLIKTRGQQVTLSCSPISGHRSVSWYQQTPGQGLQFLFEYFSETQRNKGNFPGRFSGRQFSNSRSEMNVSTLELGDSALYLCASSLVEAADSPLHFGNGTRLTVT.

This sequence joins TRBV5-1 and TRBJ1-4, with 11 bases matching TRBD1. Germline trimming cut 0 bases from V and 3 bases from J; bases unmatched to any gene: 4. This CDR3 spans 17 amino acids. Germline CDR1 reads SGHRS; CDR2 reads YFSETQ. The CDR3 DNA sequence: TGCGCCAGCAGCTTGGCCGGACAGGGGGCCGCTAATGAAAAACTGTTTTTT. Translation: CASSLAGQGAANEKLFF.

V usage is TRBV5-8 and J usage is TRBJ2-2; possible D gene TRBD1, 6 bases. The CDR3 spans 15 residues. Trimming pared 2 bases from V and 3 bases from J, leaving 11 bases between. CDR1 and CDR2 (germline): SGHTS, YDEGEE. The CDR3 nucleotides are TGTGCCAGCAGCTTTCCGGGACATTACACCGGGGAGCTGTTTTTT. It codes for CASSFPGHYTGELFF.

This clone has just one count. The J gene is TRBJ1-2, the V gene TRBV5-1; no clear D. The CDR3 loop spans 14 amino acids. V was shortened by 4 bases and J by 2 bases, with 12 bases between the two germline ends. From germline, CDR1 is SGHRS and CDR2 YFSETQ. The CDR3 here is CASSNSGTNYGYTF. DNA of the CDR3: TGCGCCAGCAGCAACTCAGGTACCAACTATGGCTACACCTTC.

This chain links TRBV4-3 with TRBJ2-1; TRBD1 aligns across 8 bases. The CDR3 is 17 residues long. Trimming took 0 bases from V and 3 from J; bases not matched to a gene: 7. The germline V gene has CDR1 LGHNA and CDR2 YSLEER. The CDR3 protein is CASSQDGTGFFYNEQFF. The CDR3 coding sequence is TGCGCCAGCAGCCAAGATGGGACAGGATTTTTCTACAATGAGCAGTTCTTC.

The chain joins TRBV10-1 to TRBJ1-1, with 9 bases lining up with TRBD1. Trimming cost V 1 base and J 11 bases; bases outside gene matches: 5. The CDR3 runs to 13 residues. The germline V gene has CDR1 WNHNN and CDR2 SYGVQD (reference sequence). The CDR3 protein is CASSEYTGTGAFF. In DNA, the CDR3 is TGCGCCAGCAGTGAGTACACCGGGACAGGGGCTTTCTTT.

This clone was seen more than once but under ten times. DNA of the CDR3: TGTGCCAGCAGTTTATCGAGCGGCTCTGGAAACACCATATATTTT. It translates to CASSLSSGSGNTIYF. This sequence joins TRBV27 and TRBJ1-3; D is unresolved. The CDR3 has 15 residues. V was shortened by 0 bases and J by 0 bases, with 6 bases between the two germline ends. Germline CDR1 reads MNHEY; CDR2 reads SMNVEV (reference sequence).

This chain connects TRBV6-1 to TRBJ1-2, with 9 bases matching TRBD1. The CDR3 loop spans 14 amino acids. J gave up 5 bases and V 3 bases, and 4 bases lay outside the gene matches. CDR1 and CDR2 (germline): MNHNS, SASEGT. Written as DNA, the CDR3 is TGTGCCAGCAGTGAGTACAGGGGGCTGTATGGCTACACCTTC. This translates into CASSEYRGLYGYTF.

This clone has only one observation. The rearrangement joins TRBV11-2 to TRBJ2-5; 14 bases agree with TRBD2. J lost 5 bases, V lost 4 bases, and 3 bases had no gene match. Germline CDR1 SGHAT, CDR2 FQNNGV. The CDR3 consists of 15 residues. The CDR3 DNA sequence: TGTGCCAGCAGCTCGGGACTAGCGGGGGTTGAGACCCAGTACTTC. This codes for CASSSGLAGVETQYF.

This clone has just one count. The chain links TRBV5-4 to TRBJ2-7; perhaps TRBD1 as D (6 bases). The CDR3 sequence is 12 residues long. V gave up 4 bases and J gave up 3 bases, with 8 bases separating them. Per germline, CDR1 SGHNT and CDR2 YYREEE (reference sequence). CDR3 sequence (DNA): TGTGCCAGCAGCCAGGACAGCTACGAGCAGTACTTC. It codes for CASSQDSYEQYF.

This clone was seen more than once but under ten times. The CDR3 reads CASRDRRDSEAFF. The CDR3, as DNA: TGTGCCAGTCGGGACAGGAGAGATTCTGAAGCTTTCTTT. V usage is TRBV19 and J usage is TRBJ1-1, with 8 bases that match TRBD1. Germline CDR1 is LNHDA and CDR2 is SQIVND (reference sequence). This CDR3 has 13 amino acids. V was clipped by 8 bases and J by 6 bases; unmatched bases: 8.

The chain uses TRBV5-6 and TRBJ1-2; D possibly corresponds to TRBD1 (5 bases). V dropped 0 bases and J dropped 8 bases, with 14 bases sitting between them. The CDR3 is 14 amino acids. The germline gives CDR1 SGHDT, CDR2 YYEEEE. CDR3 bases: TGTGCCAGCAGCTTGGGACAGACCCTTGGAGGCTACACCTTC. Translated, it gives CASSLGQTLGGYTF.

The chain combines TRBV18 with TRBJ2-3; TRBD1 is a possible D gene (6 bases). Germline CDR1 is KGHSH and CDR2 is LQKENI. There are 18 residues in the CDR3. V was clipped by 1 base and J by 2 bases, with 19 bases between them. CDR3 residues: CASSPQMLGQGYTDTQYF. The CDR3 bases are TGTGCCAGCTCACCACAAATGCTGGGCCAGGGGTACACAGATACGCAGTATTTT.

This chain links TRBV19 with TRBJ1-3; D gene unclear. This CDR3 contains 15 residues. Germline V gene lookup returns CDR1 LNHDA and CDR2 SQIVND (reference sequence). The V gene lost 6 bases and the J gene lost 0 bases, with 12 bases spanning the gap. DNA of the CDR3: TGTGCCAGTAGGACAATCGATTACTCTGGAAACACCATATATTTT. It yields the protein CASRTIDYSGNTIYF.